Below are 13 T cell receptor beta chains sequenced from a single sample in a study of beta chain features in type 1 diabetes (dated by TCRdb to the late 2010s). Summary of the overall study and its limitations: In all four CD4+ subsets, TCRB CDR3 length was moderately but significantly shorter in type 1 diabetes patients.

Libraries were made using the immunoSEQ multiplex PCR assay. The High Capacity cDNA Reverse Transcription Kit was used to reverse transcribe all of the isolated RNA, meaning that expressed TCRB transcripts were what got sequenced. This is the immuneACCESS table as TCRdb keeps it, with only in-frame sequences that have V and J called. A part of the clones is gone; compared with another copy, unresolved V genes explain less than half, and the rest is unexplained. The sample contains 640,000 or so clones, around an eighth of them found a single time. 0.02% to 0.025% of the sample belongs to the ten largest clones. These receptors have no known antigen. Sequencing was done on a sample of naive CD4+ T cells from blood. The cell subset or site label corresponds to: true naive CD4+ T cells. The receptor set was obtained from a man younger than 35 with type 1 diabetes.

The chain has TRBV30 and TRBJ1-5; TRBD1 might be the D (5 bases). V dropped 2 bases and J dropped 9 bases, with 14 bases sitting between them. Germline CDR1 and CDR2: GTSNPN and SVGIG (reference sequence). The CDR3 covers 13 residues. CDR3 region: CAWSLGAGRPQHF. In DNA form, the CDR3 reads TGTGCCTGGAGTCTTGGCGCGGGGCGGCCCCAGCATTTT.

The genes are TRBV11-3 and TRBJ2-3; a weak D match, TRBD2 (7 bases). The CDR3 has 14 amino acids. Germline V gene sequence: CDR1 SGHNT, CDR2 YENEEA. Trimming cost V 8 bases and J 4 bases, with 16 bases left between them. The CDR3 coding sequence is TGTGCCAGCGCTAGGGGGGGGCTGGCAGATACGCAGTATTTT. The encoded protein is CASARGGLADTQYF.

The chain uses TRBV30 and TRBJ1-5; D remains unclear. Germline values: CDR1 GTSNPN, CDR2 SVGIG (reference sequence). The CDR3 has 13 residues. V was shortened by 3 bases and J by 5 bases, with 11 bases between the two germline ends. CDR3 in DNA: TGTGCCTGGAGGCCAGGCCTGGATCAGCCCCAGCATTTT. Translation gives CAWRPGLDQPQHF.

The V gene is TRBV2, the J gene TRBJ1-1, with 10 bases fitting TRBD1. The CDR3 is 15 residues long. Germline V gene sequence: CDR1 SNHLY, CDR2 FYNNEI. The V gene end was trimmed by 6 bases and the J gene end by 2 bases; junction bases not matched to a gene: 6. The CDR3 here is CASRPRTGGNTEAFF. CDR3 DNA sequence: TGTGCCAGCAGACCCAGGACAGGGGGAAACACTGAAGCTTTCTTT.

This chain joins TRBV19 and TRBJ1-5; D gene uncertain. The ends were cut back, 7 bases at V and 6 bases at J, with 19 bases in the middle. Germline lookup yields CDR1 LNHDA and CDR2 SQIVND (reference sequence). The CDR3 has 15 residues. CDR3 in amino acids: CASIPPPGRGQPQHF. Here the CDR3 DNA reads TGTGCCAGTATCCCGCCTCCCGGCCGGGGTCAGCCCCAGCATTTT.

Points on this clone: Other DNA sequences within the sample encode an identical CDR3. V and J are TRBV7-9 and TRBJ2-1; 8 nucleotides match TRBD1. The CDR3 covers 15 residues. The V gene's germline CDR1 is SEHNR and CDR2 FQNEAQ (reference sequence). V lost 5 bases and J lost 0; bases outside the gene matches: 3. CDR3 sequence (DNA): TGTGCCAGCAGCGACAGGGGCAGCTCCTACAATGAGCAGTTCTTC. Translated: CASSDRGSSYNEQFF.

This clone was detected a few times. This chain connects TRBV5-4 to TRBJ2-1; D perhaps matches TRBD2 (5 bases). The CDR3 spans 15 residues. V lost 0 bases to trimming and J lost 6 bases, with 13 bases between them. CDR1 SGHNT and CDR2 YYREEE come from the germline V gene (reference sequence). The CDR3 loop is CASSLGGGRTNEQFF. CDR3 bases: TGTGCCAGCAGCTTGGGGGGTGGGAGAACCAATGAGCAGTTCTTC.

V is TRBV9 and J is TRBJ2-7; D might be TRBD2 (6 bases). The CDR3 covers 13 residues. Germline V CDR1 and CDR2: SGDLS, YYNGEE. The V gene lost 4 bases and the J gene lost 0 bases, with 8 bases spanning the gap. Here the CDR3 reads CASSRGSSYEQYF. As DNA, the CDR3 is TGTGCCAGCAGCCGGGGGAGCTCCTACGAGCAGTACTTC.

The rearrangement links TRBV14 to TRBJ1-1; D is perhaps TRBD1 (6 bases). CDR1 SGHDN and CDR2 FVKESK come from the germline V gene. V lost 4 bases and J lost 1, with 13 bases in between. The CDR3 contains 15 residues. This chain's CDR3 is CASSPLPDRNTEAFF. CDR3 DNA sequence: TGTGCCAGCAGCCCCCTCCCGGACAGGAACACTGAAGCTTTCTTT.

The genes are TRBV6-1 and TRBJ1-1, with unresolved D. Germline-derived CDR1 and CDR2 are MNHNS and SASEGT. This CDR3 spans 12 amino acids. Trimming cost V 8 bases and J 3 bases, with 10 bases left between them. CDR3: CASPGWDTEAFF. The CDR3 region has the DNA TGTGCCAGCCCAGGCTGGGACACTGAAGCTTTCTTT.

This chain connects TRBV30 to TRBJ1-4, with TRBD1 matching over 8 bases. The CDR3 spans 18 residues. The germline gives CDR1 GTSNPN, CDR2 SVGIG (reference sequence). The junction had 17 bases not matched to a gene; V was cut back by 0 bases and J by 8 bases. The DNA of the CDR3 is TGTGCCTGGAGTGTTAGCCTCACTCCCGGCAGGGGGCGGGAAAAACTGTTTTTT. This gives the protein CAWSVSLTPGRGREKLFF.

This clone was recorded a few times. This sample includes further DNA sequences coding for the same CDR3. The chain is built from TRBV11-1 and TRBJ2-7; no clear D gene. CDR1 and CDR2 (germline): SGHAT, FQDESV (reference sequence). The CDR3 contains 11 residues. The V and J ends lost 3 bases and 4 bases respectively, with 4 bases between them. CDR3 in DNA: TGTGCCAGCAGCTTGGAATACGAGCAGTACTTC. Its protein product is CASSLEYEQYF. Together with reference TRBV11-1 and TRBJ2-7, the CDR3 gives the full variable domain: EAEVAQSPRYKITEKSQAVAFWCDPISGHATLYWYRQILGQGPELLVQFQDESVVDDSQLPKDRFSAERLKGVDSTLKIQPAELGDSAMYLCASSLEYEQYFGPGTRLTVT.

This clone was detected only a few times. The V gene is TRBV10-1, the J gene TRBJ2-6; no clear D gene. Germline V gene sequence: CDR1 WNHNN, CDR2 SYGVQD (reference sequence). This CDR3 has 14 residues. V gave up 4 bases and J gave up 0 bases, with 4 bases separating them. CDR3 bases: TGCGCCAGCAGTGGAAGCTCTGGGGCCAACGTCCTGACTTTC. This codes for CASSGSSGANVLTF.